The clone carrying this T cell receptor beta chain appeared many times. The ends were cut back, 4 bases at V and 2 bases at J, with 9 bases in the middle. Germline values: CDR1 SQVTM, CDR2 ANQGSEA. The CDR3 is 12 residues long. Through a sample-barcoded 5' primer and a J-beta primer mix, a second PCR was run for roughly 7 to 11 cycles. TCRdb passed the 5' RACE reads through MiXCR, listing each CDR3 protein once. The sample lists around 940,000 distinct CDR3 sequences; roughly 50% were seen once. This entry belongs to a study of blood T cells in healthy people across ages. The extraction recovered at least 5.5 micrograms of total RNA per sample.

The specimen sequenced was blood. This receptor was obtained from a woman aged 60-75 years in good health. The gene calls are TRBV29-1 and TRBJ2-7; TRBD1 or TRBD2 may be the D gene (5 bases each). The CDR3 region has the DNA TGCAGCGTTGTGGGGGAAACCTACGAGCAGTACTTC. Its translation: CSVVGETYEQYF.